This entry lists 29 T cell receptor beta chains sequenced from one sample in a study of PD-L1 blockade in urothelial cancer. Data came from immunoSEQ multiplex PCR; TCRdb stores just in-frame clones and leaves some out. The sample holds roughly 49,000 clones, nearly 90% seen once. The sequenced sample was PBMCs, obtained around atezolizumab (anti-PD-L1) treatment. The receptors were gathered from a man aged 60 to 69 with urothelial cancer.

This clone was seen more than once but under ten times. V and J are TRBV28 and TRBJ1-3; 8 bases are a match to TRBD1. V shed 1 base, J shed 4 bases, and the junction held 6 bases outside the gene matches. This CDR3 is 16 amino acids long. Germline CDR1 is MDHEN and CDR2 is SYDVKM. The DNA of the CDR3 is TGTGCCAGCAGTTTATTTGGACAGGGTTCAGGAAACACCATATATTTT. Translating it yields CASSLFGQGSGNTIYF. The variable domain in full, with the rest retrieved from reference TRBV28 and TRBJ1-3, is DVKVTQSSRYLVKRTGEKVFLECVQDMDHENMFWYRQDPGLGLRLIYFSYDVKMKEKGDIPEGYSVSREKKERFSLILESASTNQTSMYLCASSLFGQGSGNTIYFGEGSWLTVV.

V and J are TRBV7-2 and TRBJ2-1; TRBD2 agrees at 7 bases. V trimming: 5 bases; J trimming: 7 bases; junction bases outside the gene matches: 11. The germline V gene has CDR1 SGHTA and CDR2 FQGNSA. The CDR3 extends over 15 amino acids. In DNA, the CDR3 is TGTGCCAGCAGCCCCGATGGACTAGTATGGAATGAGCAGTTCTTC. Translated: CASSPDGLVWNEQFF.

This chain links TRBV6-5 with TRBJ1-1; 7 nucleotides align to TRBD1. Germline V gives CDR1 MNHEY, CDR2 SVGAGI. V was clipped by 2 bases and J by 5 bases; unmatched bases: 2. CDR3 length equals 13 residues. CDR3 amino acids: CASSYDRDTEAFF. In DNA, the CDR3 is TGTGCCAGCAGTTACGACAGGGATACTGAAGCTTTCTTT.

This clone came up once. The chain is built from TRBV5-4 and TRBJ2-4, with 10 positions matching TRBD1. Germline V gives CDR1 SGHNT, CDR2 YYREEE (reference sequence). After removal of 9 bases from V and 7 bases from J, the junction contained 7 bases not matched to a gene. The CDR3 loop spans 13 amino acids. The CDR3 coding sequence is TGTGCCATGCTCGGGACAGGGGTTAACATTCAGTACTTC. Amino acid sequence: CAMLGTGVNIQYF.

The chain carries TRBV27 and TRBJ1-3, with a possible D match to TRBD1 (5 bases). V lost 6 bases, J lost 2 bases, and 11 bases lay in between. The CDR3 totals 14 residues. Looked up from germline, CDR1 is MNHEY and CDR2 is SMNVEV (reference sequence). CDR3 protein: CASSQRGTGNTIYF. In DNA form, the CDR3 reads TGTGCCAGCAGCCAACGGGGGACTGGAAACACCATATATTTT.

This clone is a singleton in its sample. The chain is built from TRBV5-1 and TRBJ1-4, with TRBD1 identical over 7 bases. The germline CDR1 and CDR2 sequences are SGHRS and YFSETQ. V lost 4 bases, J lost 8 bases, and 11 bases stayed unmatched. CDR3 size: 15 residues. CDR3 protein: CASSTGDRRSEKLFF. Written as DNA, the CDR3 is TGCGCCAGCAGCACTGGGGACAGACGATCGGAAAAACTGTTTTTT.

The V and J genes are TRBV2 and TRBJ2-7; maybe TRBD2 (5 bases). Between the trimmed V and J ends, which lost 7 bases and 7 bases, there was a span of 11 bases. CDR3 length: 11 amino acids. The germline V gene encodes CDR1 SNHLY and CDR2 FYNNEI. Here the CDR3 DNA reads TGTGCCAGCATTCGGGGTCGGGAGCAGTACTTC. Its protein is CASIRGREQYF. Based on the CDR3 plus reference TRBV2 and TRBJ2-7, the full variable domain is EPEVTQTPSHQVTQMGQEVILRCVPISNHLYFYWYRQILGQKVEFLVSFYNNEISEKSEIFDDQFSVERPDGSNFTLKIRSTKLEDSAMYFCASIRGREQYFGPGTRLTVT.

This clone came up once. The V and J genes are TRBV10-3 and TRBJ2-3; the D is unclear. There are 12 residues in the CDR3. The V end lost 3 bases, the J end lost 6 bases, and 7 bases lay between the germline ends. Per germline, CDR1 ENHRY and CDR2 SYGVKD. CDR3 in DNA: TGTGCCATCAGTGACTTGCGTGATACGCAGTATTTT. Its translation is CAISDLRDTQYF.

CDR3 nucleotide sequence: TGTGCCAGCAGTTACAGGGGAGATGGCTACACCTTC. It encodes CASSYRGDGYTF. The chain links TRBV27 to TRBJ1-2; 7 positions match TRBD1. The CDR3 sequence is 12 residues long. J gave up 6 bases and V 4 bases, and 2 bases lay outside the gene matches. Per the germline V gene, CDR1 is MNHEY and CDR2 is SMNVEV (reference sequence).

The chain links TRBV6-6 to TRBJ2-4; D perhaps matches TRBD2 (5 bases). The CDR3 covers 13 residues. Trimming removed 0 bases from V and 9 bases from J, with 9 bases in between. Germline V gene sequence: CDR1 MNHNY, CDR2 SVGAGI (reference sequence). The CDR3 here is CASSYSPEGIQYF. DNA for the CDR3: TGTGCCAGCAGTTACTCTCCAGAGGGCATTCAGTACTTC.

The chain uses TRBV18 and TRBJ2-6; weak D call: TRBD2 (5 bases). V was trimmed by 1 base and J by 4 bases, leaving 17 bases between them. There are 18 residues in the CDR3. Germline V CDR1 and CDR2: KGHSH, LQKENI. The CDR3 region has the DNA TGTGCCAGCTCACCACAGGGCGGGTCAGCTCTGGGGGCCAACGTCCTGACTTTC. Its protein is CASSPQGGSALGANVLTF.

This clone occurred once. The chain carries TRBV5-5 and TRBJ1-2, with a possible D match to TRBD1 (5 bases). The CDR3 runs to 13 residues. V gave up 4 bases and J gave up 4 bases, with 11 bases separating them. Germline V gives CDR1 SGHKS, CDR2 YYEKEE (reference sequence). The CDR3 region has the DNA TGTGCCAGCAGCACGGACATTAGCTATGGCTACACCTTC. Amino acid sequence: CASSTDISYGYTF.

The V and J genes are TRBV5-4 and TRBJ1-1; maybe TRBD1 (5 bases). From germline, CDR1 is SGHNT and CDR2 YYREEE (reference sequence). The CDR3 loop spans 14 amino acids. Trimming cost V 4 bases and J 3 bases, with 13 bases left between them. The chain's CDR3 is CASSNGGQHTEAFF. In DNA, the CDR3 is TGTGCCAGCAGCAACGGTGGACAACACACTGAAGCTTTCTTT.

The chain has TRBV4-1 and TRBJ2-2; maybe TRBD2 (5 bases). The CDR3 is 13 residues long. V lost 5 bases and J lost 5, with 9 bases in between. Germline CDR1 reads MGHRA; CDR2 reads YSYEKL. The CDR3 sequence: CASSSSPTGELFF. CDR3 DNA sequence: TGCGCCAGCAGCTCTAGCCCGACCGGGGAGCTGTTTTTT.

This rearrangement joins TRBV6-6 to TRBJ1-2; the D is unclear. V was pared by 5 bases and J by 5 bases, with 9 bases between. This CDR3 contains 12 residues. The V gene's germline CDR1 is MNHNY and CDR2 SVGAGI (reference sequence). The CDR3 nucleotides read TGTGCCAGCAGTAACGGAGGGTATGGCTACACCTTC. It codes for CASSNGGYGYTF.

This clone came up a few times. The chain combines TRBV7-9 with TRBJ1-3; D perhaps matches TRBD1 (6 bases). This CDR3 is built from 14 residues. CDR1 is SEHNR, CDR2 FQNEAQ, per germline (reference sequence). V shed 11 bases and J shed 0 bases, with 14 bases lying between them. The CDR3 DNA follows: TGTGCCGTCCGGGGGGGCGCCTCTGGAAACACCATATATTTT. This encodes CAVRGGASGNTIYF.

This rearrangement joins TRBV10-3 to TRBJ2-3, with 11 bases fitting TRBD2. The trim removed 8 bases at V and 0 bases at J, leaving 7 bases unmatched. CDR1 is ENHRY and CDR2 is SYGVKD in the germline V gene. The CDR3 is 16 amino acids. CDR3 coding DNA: TGTGCCATCTCTACTAGCGGGGGCACTAGCACAGATACGCAGTATTTT. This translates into CAISTSGGTSTDTQYF.

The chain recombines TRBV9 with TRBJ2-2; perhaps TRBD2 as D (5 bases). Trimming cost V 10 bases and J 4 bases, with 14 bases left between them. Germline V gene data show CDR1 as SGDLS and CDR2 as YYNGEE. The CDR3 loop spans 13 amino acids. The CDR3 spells CASSKRRTGELFF. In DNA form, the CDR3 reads TGTGCCTCCAGCAAGCGGCGCACCGGGGAGCTGTTTTTT. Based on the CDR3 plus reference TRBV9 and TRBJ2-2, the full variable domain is DSGVTQTPKHLITATGQRVTLRCSPRSGDLSVYWYQQSLDQGLQFLIQYYNGEERAKGNILERFSAQQFPDLHSELNLSSLELGDSALYFCASSKRRTGELFFGEGSRLTVL.

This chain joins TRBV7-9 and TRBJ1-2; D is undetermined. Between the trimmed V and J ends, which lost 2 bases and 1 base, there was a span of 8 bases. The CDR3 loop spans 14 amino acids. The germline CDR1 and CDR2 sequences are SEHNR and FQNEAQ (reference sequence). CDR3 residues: CASSLTDLNYGYTF. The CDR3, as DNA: TGTGCCAGCAGCTTAACAGATCTTAACTATGGCTACACCTTC. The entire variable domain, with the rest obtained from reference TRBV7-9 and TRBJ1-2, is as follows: DTGVSQNPRHKITKRGQNVTFRCDPISEHNRLYWYRQTLGQGPEFLTYFQNEAQLEKSRLLSDRFSAERPKGSFSTLEIQRTEQGDSAMYLCASSLTDLNYGYTFGSGTRLTVV.

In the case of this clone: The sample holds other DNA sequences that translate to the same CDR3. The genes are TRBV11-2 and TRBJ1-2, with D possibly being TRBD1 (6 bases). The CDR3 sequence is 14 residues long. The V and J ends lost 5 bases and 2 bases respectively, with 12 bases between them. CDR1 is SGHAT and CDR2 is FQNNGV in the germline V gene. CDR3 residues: CASSPGGGNYGYTF. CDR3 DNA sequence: TGTGCCAGCAGCCCCGGTGGGGGCAACTATGGCTACACCTTC.

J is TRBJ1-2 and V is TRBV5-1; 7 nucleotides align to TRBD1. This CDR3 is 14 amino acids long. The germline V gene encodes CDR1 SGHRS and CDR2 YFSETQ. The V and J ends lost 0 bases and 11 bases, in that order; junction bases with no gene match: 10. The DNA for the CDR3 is TGCGCCAGCAGCTTGGAGGTGACAGGGAACCTTTACACCTTC. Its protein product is CASSLEVTGNLYTF.

CDR3 coding DNA: TGTGCCAGCAGCAAGATTATAGTTGGCACAGATACGCAGTATTTT. This translates into CASSKIIVGTDTQYF. The gene calls are TRBV28 and TRBJ2-3; D gene ambiguous. Looked up from germline, CDR1 is MDHEN and CDR2 is SYDVKM. V was clipped by 6 bases and J by 1 base, with 14 bases between them. CDR3 length: 15 residues. Full variable domain (rest looked up from reference TRBV28 and TRBJ2-3): DVKVTQSSRYLVKRTGEKVFLECVQDMDHENMFWYRQDPGLGLRLIYFSYDVKMKEKGDIPEGYSVSREKKERFSLILESASTNQTSMYLCASSKIIVGTDTQYFGPGTRLTVL.

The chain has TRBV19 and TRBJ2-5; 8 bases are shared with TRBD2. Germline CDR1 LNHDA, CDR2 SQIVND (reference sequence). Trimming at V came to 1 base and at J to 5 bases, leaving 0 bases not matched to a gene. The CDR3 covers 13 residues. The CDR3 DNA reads TGTGCCAGTAGTATAGCGGGGGGGGAGACCCAGTACTTC. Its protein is CASSIAGGETQYF.

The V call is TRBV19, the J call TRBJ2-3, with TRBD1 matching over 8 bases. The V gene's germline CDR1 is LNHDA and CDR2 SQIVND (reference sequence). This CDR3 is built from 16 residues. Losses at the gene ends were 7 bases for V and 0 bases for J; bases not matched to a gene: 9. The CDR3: CASNRGQGRSTDTQYF. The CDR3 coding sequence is TGTGCCAGTAACCGCGGACAGGGACGTAGCACAGATACGCAGTATTTT.

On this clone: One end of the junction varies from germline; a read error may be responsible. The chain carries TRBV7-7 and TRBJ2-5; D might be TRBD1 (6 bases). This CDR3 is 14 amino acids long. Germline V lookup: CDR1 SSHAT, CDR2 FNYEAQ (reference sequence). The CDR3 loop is CASSLGAGAETQYF. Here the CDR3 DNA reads TGTGCTAGCAGCTTAGGAGCAGGGGCAGAGACCCAGTACTTC.

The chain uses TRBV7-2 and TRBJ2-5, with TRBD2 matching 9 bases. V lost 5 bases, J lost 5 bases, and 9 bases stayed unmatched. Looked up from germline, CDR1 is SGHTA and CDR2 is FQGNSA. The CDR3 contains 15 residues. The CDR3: CASSLTGTSRETQYF. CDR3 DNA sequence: TGTGCCAGCAGCCTGACCGGGACTAGCAGGGAGACCCAGTACTTC.

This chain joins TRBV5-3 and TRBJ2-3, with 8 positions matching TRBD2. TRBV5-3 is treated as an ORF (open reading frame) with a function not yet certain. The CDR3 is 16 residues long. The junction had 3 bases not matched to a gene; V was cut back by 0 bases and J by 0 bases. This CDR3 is CARSLGTSTSTDTQYF. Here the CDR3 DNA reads TGTGCCAGAAGCTTGGGGACTAGCACAAGCACAGATACGCAGTATTTT.

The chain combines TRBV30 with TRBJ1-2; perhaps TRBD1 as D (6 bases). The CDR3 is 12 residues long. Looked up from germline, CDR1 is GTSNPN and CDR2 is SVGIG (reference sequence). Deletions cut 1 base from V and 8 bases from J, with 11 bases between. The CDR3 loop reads CAWSGEGGGYTF. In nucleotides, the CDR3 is TGTGCCTGGAGTGGAGAGGGGGGGGGCTACACCTTC.

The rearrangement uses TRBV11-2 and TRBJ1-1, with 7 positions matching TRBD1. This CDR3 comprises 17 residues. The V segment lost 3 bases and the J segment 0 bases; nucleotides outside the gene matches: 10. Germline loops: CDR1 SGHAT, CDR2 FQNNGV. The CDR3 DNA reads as TGTGCCAGCAGCTTCCGACAGGGTCGCCTCTTGAACACTGAAGCTTTCTTT. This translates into CASSFRQGRLLNTEAFF.